Each of the 29 T cell receptor beta chains below was sequenced from the same sample in a study of identical twins. From the 5' RACE reads, TCRdb called clonotypes with MiXCR, one entry per CDR3 protein. The data hold hundreds of thousands of distinct CDR3 sequences, with around 5.7% observed a single time. Sequenced input: naive T cells sorted from blood. These receptors originate from a man aged 18-30 years in good health.

This clonotype was counted at least ten times. The CDR3 DNA follows: TGTGCCAGCAGCCAAGATAGAAGCGGGAGCTACAATGAGCAGTTCTTC. This translates into CASSQDRSGSYNEQFF. The chain recombines TRBV4-2 with TRBJ2-1; 8 bases agree with TRBD2. V was pared by 0 bases and J by 3 bases, with 4 bases of the junction left unmatched. Germline CDR1 and CDR2: LGHNA and YNFKEQ. This CDR3 region has 16 residues.

The rearrangement links TRBV7-6 to TRBJ2-5, with a possible D match to TRBD1 (6 bases). The V gene's germline CDR1 is SGHVS and CDR2 FNYEAQ. V was cut by 2 bases and J by 3 bases, with 16 bases left in between. This CDR3 contains 16 residues. The CDR3 reads CASSLTGQTGKETQYF. Here the CDR3 DNA reads TGTGCCAGCAGCTTAACCGGACAAACAGGGAAAGAGACCCAGTACTTC.

This clonotype was detected ten times or more. The chain has TRBV20-1 and TRBJ1-5; unclear D gene. CDR3 length equals 16 residues. In germline, CDR1 is DFQATT, CDR2 SNEGSKA (reference sequence). Trimming removed 1 base from V and 4 bases from J, with 17 bases in between. The CDR3 reads CSARVRVQLGNQPQHF. The CDR3 DNA is TGCAGTGCTAGAGTTCGGGTCCAATTGGGAAATCAGCCCCAGCATTTT.

In DNA form, the CDR3 reads TGTGCCAGCAGTGCCTGGACAGGGGTGCGGTCCTCTGGAAACACCATATATTTT. Translation: CASSAWTGVRSSGNTIYF. V and J are TRBV12-3 or TRBV12-4 and TRBJ1-3, with TRBD1 matching over 9 bases. Trimming cost V 5 bases and J 0 bases; bases outside gene matches: 11. CDR3 size: 18 residues.

This sequence joins TRBV12-3 or TRBV12-4 and TRBJ2-2; TRBD1 might be the D (6 bases). V lost 10 bases and J 6 bases, leaving 6 bases between the germline ends. The CDR3 loop spans 10 amino acids. The CDR3 reads CATGAGELFF. CDR3 sequence (DNA): TGTGCCACAGGGGCCGGGGAGCTGTTTTTT.

V usage is TRBV7-2 and J usage is TRBJ2-5; 12 nucleotides line up with TRBD2. Germline lookup yields CDR1 SGHTA and CDR2 FQGNSA. The J segment lost 4 bases and the V segment lost 5 bases, leaving 5 bases of the junction unmatched. The CDR3 has 15 amino acids. The CDR3: CASSQTSGSSETQYF. DNA for the CDR3: TGTGCCAGCAGCCAGACTAGCGGGAGTTCAGAGACCCAGTACTTC.

The sample holds many counts of this clonotype. The rearrangement uses TRBV10-3 and TRBJ2-2, with TRBD2 matching over 9 bases. CDR1 and CDR2 from the germline V gene are ENHRY and SYGVKD. Unmatched junction bases numbered 3, after V lost 7 bases and J lost 0 bases. This CDR3 comprises 15 residues. The DNA for the CDR3 is TGTGCCATCAAAGCGGGAGGCACGAACACCGGGGAGCTGTTTTTT. Translated: CAIKAGGTNTGELFF.

This clonotype has ten or more counts. The chain uses TRBV12-3 or TRBV12-4 and TRBJ1-5; 7 nucleotides line up with TRBD1. The CDR3 length is 16 residues. With 3 bases clipped from V and 6 bases from J, the junction kept 11 bases outside the gene matches. CDR3 nucleotides: TGTGCCAGCAGTTTTGGGGGTCAGGGGGGCATTCAGCCCCAGCATTTT. Translating it yields CASSFGGQGGIQPQHF.

This rearrangement joins TRBV5-1 to TRBJ2-1; no reliable D call. The CDR3 is made up of 16 amino acids. Trimming stripped 4 bases from V and 6 bases from J, with 20 bases between. Per germline, CDR1 SGHRS and CDR2 YFSETQ. The CDR3 nucleotides are TGCGCCAGCAGCCATACTCCGCCCGCCCTCCGCAATGAGCAGTTCTTC. Its protein is CASSHTPPALRNEQFF. Supplemented by reference TRBV5-1 and TRBJ2-1, the full variable domain reads KAGVTQTPRYLIKTRGQQVTLSCSPISGHRSVSWYQQTPGQGLQFLFEYFSETQRNKGNFPGRFSGRQFSNSRSEMNVSTLELGDSALYLCASSHTPPALRNEQFFGPGTRLTVL.

This clonotype was recorded many times. V usage is TRBV5-5 and J usage is TRBJ1-5; D perhaps matches TRBD1 (6 bases). Germline V gene sequence: CDR1 SGHKS, CDR2 YYEKEE (reference sequence). The CDR3 is made up of 13 amino acids. Trimming pared 0 bases from V and 7 bases from J, leaving 8 bases between. The CDR3 here is CASSLEGEQPQHF. CDR3 nucleotides: TGTGCCAGCAGCTTGGAGGGGGAACAGCCCCAGCATTTT. Drawing the rest from reference TRBV5-5 and TRBJ1-5, the complete variable domain is DAGVTQSPTHLIKTRGQQVTLRCSPISGHKSVSWYQQVLGQGPQFIFQYYEKEERGRGNFPDRFSARQFPNYSSELNVNALLLGDSALYLCASSLEGEQPQHFGDGTRLSIL.

This clonotype was seen more than once but under ten times. The V gene is TRBV6-1, the J gene TRBJ2-7; 10 nucleotides align to TRBD2. Germline values: CDR1 MNHNS, CDR2 SASEGT. CDR3 length equals 16 residues. With 6 bases clipped from V and 5 bases from J, the junction kept 13 bases outside the gene matches. The CDR3 loop is CASRSPGTSVFHEQYV. The CDR3 bases are TGTGCCAGCAGGTCTCCCGGGACTAGCGTCTTCCACGAGCAGTACGTC.

There are many counts of this clonotype. The V and J genes are TRBV10-3 and TRBJ1-4; TRBD1 matches at 7 bases. CDR3 length: 15 residues. CDR1 is ENHRY, CDR2 SYGVKD, per germline. With V trimmed by 4 bases and J by 3 bases, 5 bases remained unmatched. CDR3 sequence reads: CAISASQGSNEKLFF. CDR3 bases: TGTGCCATCAGTGCATCACAGGGGTCTAATGAAAAACTGTTTTTT.

This clonotype was seen many times. CDR3 loop: CASSRTSIAEQFF. In DNA, the CDR3 is TGTGCCAGCAGTCGGACTAGCATCGCTGAGCAGTTCTTC. The chain combines TRBV12-3 or TRBV12-4 with TRBJ2-1; 8 bases agree with TRBD2. The CDR3 loop spans 13 amino acids. Trimming cost V 5 bases and J 9 bases; bases outside gene matches: 6.

The CDR3 DNA follows: TGCAGCGTTGTAGACCCCAGACAGGGGGCGCGTGAGCAGTACTTC. Translation: CSVVDPRQGAREQYF. V and J are TRBV29-1 and TRBJ2-7, with TRBD1 identical over 10 bases. Germline V lookup: CDR1 SQVTM, CDR2 ANQGSEA. V lost 4 bases to trimming and J lost 7 bases; unmatched junction nucleotides: 13. CDR3 length: 15 residues.

In its sample, this clonotype was seen many times. A read error may produce the germline difference seen at one junction end. The rearrangement links TRBV12-3 or TRBV12-4 to TRBJ2-1; 11 bases agree with TRBD2. The CDR3 extends over 15 amino acids. The CDR3 spells CASSLAGGPANEQFF. The CDR3 region has the DNA TGTGCCAGCAGTCTAGCGGGAGGACCGGCAAATGAGCAGTTCTTC.

Details on this clonotype: This may be a read error, as it is one base from a much larger clone. V and J are TRBV6-5 and TRBJ2-1; 10 bases line up with TRBD2. The CDR3 extends over 17 amino acids. CDR1 is MNHEY, CDR2 SVGAGI, per germline. CDR3 sequence reads: CASRYSASGRSMDEQFF. For the CDR3, the DNA is TGTGCCAGCAGATACTCGGCTAGCGGGAGATCTATGGATGAGCAGTTCTTC.

On this clonotype itself: One base away lies a much larger clone, so this may be a sequencing read error. The chain recombines TRBV5-1 with TRBJ2-3, with D tentatively TRBD1 (6 bases). The CDR3 has 14 residues. V lost 4 bases to trimming and J lost 1 base, with 10 bases between them. Germline V gene sequence: CDR1 SGHRS, CDR2 YFSETQ. CDR3 DNA: TGCGCCAGCAGCGACACAGGGTGCACAGATACGCAGTATTTT. Translated: CASSDTGCTDTQYF.

The chain employs TRBV7-9 and TRBJ2-2, with TRBD2 as a possible D gene (5 bases). The CDR3 is 14 amino acids. The germline CDR1 and CDR2 sequences are SEHNR and FQNEAQ (reference sequence). V was cut by 6 bases and J by 5 bases, with 13 bases left in between. This CDR3 reads CASSPVPGTGELFF. CDR3 coding DNA: TGTGCCAGCAGTCCCGTTCCGGGGACCGGGGAGCTGTTTTTT.

The V and J genes are TRBV11-3 and TRBJ2-1; D might be TRBD1 (5 bases). This CDR3 comprises 16 residues. Deletions cut 5 bases from V and 4 bases from J, with 18 bases between. Germline V gives CDR1 SGHNT, CDR2 YENEEA. The CDR3 DNA reads TGTGCCAGCAGCCTGGGGCCGGATCCCCGTTACAATGAGCAGTTCTTC. Translated, it gives CASSLGPDPRYNEQFF.

A word on this clonotype: Since a much larger clone is just one base distant, this may be a read error. V is TRBV5-1 and J is TRBJ1-1; D unresolved. Germline values: CDR1 SGHRS, CDR2 YFSETQ. V lost 2 bases, J lost 8 bases, and 10 bases lay in between. This CDR3 spans 12 amino acids. The CDR3 nucleotides read TGCGCCAGCAGCTTTCGTCATGGAGAAGCTTTCTTT. Translation: CASSFRHGEAFF.

The genes are TRBV7-2 and TRBJ2-3, with 8 nucleotides matching TRBD2. The CDR3 totals 11 residues. The germline gives CDR1 SGHTA, CDR2 FQGNSA. V lost 8 bases and J lost 7; bases outside the gene matches: 2. CDR3: CASRGGHTQYF. The CDR3 DNA reads as TGTGCCAGCCGGGGGGGGCATACGCAGTATTTT.

There are a few counts of this clonotype. The junction departs from germline at one end; a sequencing error may be responsible. The chain couples TRBV12-3 or TRBV12-4 to TRBJ1-3; no firm D call. This CDR3 comprises 16 residues. CDR3 bases: TGTGCCAGCAGTTTAGGTGGGCCGGGATATGGAAACACCACATATTTT. This codes for CASSLGGPGYGNTTYF.

This clonotype was counted at least ten times. This chain uses TRBV20-1 with TRBJ1-1; D is possibly TRBD1 (5 bases). The CDR3 spans 14 residues. V was pared by 3 bases and J by 1 base, with 12 bases between. Germline CDR1 is DFQATT and CDR2 is SNEGSKA (reference sequence). CDR3 amino acids: CSASWRGWNTEAFF. The DNA for the CDR3 is TGCAGTGCTAGTTGGCGGGGGTGGAACACTGAAGCTTTCTTT.

This clonotype has at least ten counts. The chain employs TRBV6-2 or TRBV6-3 and TRBJ2-1; 10 positions agree with TRBD2. The V gene's germline CDR1 is MNHEY and CDR2 SVGEGT. Trimming removed 1 base from V and 12 bases from J; junction bases left unmatched: 12. The CDR3 runs 16 residues. CDR3 bases: TGTGCCAGCAGTTACTGGGTCTCCCTAGCGGGAGTTGGGCAGTTCTTC. This translates into CASSYWVSLAGVGQFF.

The sample holds many counts of this clonotype. The chain employs TRBV10-3 and TRBJ2-7, with D perhaps TRBD1 (5 bases). This CDR3 is 13 amino acids long. Germline CDR1 ENHRY, CDR2 SYGVKD. The V end was cut by 4 bases, the J end by 0 bases, with 7 bases between. CDR3 sequence: CAISATVSYEQYF. In nucleotides, the CDR3 is TGTGCCATCAGTGCGACAGTCTCCTACGAGCAGTACTTC.

This clonotype was counted at least ten times. This rearrangement joins TRBV28 to TRBJ2-1; TRBD1 is a possible D gene (6 bases). V was pared by 5 bases and J by 1 base, with 12 bases between. In germline, CDR1 is MDHEN, CDR2 SYDVKM. CDR3 length: 15 residues. The CDR3 is CASSETGQSYNEQFF. Here the CDR3 DNA reads TGTGCCAGCAGTGAAACGGGACAATCCTACAATGAGCAGTTCTTC.

This clonotype was detected a few times. This sequence joins TRBV20-1 and TRBJ2-7; D is unclear. The CDR3 sequence is 14 residues long. From germline, CDR1 is DFQATT and CDR2 SNEGSKA (reference sequence). The V and J ends lost 1 base and 1 base respectively, with 11 bases between them. The CDR3 loop is CSARGPVGSYEQYF. CDR3 bases: TGCAGTGCTAGAGGGCCTGTGGGGTCCTACGAGCAGTACTTC.

In its sample, this clonotype was seen many times. The V and J genes are TRBV4-1 and TRBJ2-5, with 10 bases aligning to TRBD1. Trimming removed 0 bases from V and 5 bases from J; junction bases left unmatched: 6. CDR1 MGHRA and CDR2 YSYEKL come from the germline V gene. The CDR3 runs 16 residues. The DNA for the CDR3 is TGCGCCAGCAGCCAAGATCCGGGACAGGGGACGGAGACCCAGTACTTC. Its translation is CASSQDPGQGTETQYF.

V usage is TRBV9 and J usage is TRBJ1-2; perhaps TRBD1 as D (5 bases). The CDR3 is 16 amino acids. From germline, CDR1 is SGDLS and CDR2 YYNGEE. Trimming took off 3 bases at V and 5 bases at J, with 20 bases between the two ends. CDR3 nucleotides: TGTGCCAGCAGCGCCTGGGGGGGTTCAGCACAATATGGCTACACCTTC. Amino acids: CASSAWGGSAQYGYTF.